These T cell receptor beta chains were read from a single sample in a study of cytomegalovirus exposure and HLA in healthy donors. Using immunoSEQ multiplex PCR, the repertoire was profiled, and TCRdb retains in-frame clones only, with some absent. The table shows 140,000 or so clones, with more than 85% occurring only once. Material for sequencing was PBMCs. These receptors were collected from a man aged 18 to 30 in good health and CMV-seronegative. Each CDR3 is given with its conserved first and last residue. The D gene is left open where the match is weak. Clone sizes are given selectively: once, few, many, or a class where the clone is expanded.

abundance	len	j_gene	v_gene	d_gene	CDR3nt	CDR3aa
.	18	TRBJ2-1	TRBV11-2	TRBD2	TGTGCCAGCAGCTTAGAAGATAGCGGGAGTTGGTCCTACAATGAGCAGTTCTTC	CASSLEDSGSWSYNEQFF
once	15	TRBJ1-2	TRBV5-4	TRBD1	TGTGCCAGCAGCGTAGACAGGGGACCCAACTATGGCTACACCTTC	CASSVDRGPNYGYTF
.	14	TRBJ2-5	TRBV9	TRBD1	TGTGCCAGCAGCGCGACAGGGGATCAAGAGACCCAGTACTTC	CASSATGDQETQYF
.	14	TRBJ1-2	TRBV11-2	TRBD1	TGTGCCAGCAGTCGAACAGGGGGCGCGAATGGCTACACCTTC	CASSRTGGANGYTF
.	16	TRBJ1-6	TRBV5-1	.	TGCGCCAGCAGCTTGGGTGGTAGCTCCTATAATTCACCCCTCCACTTT	CASSLGGSSYNSPLHF
.	14	TRBJ2-1	TRBV9	.	TGTGCCAGCAGCCCACGGATTGGGGGGATGGAGCAGTTCTTC	CASSPRIGGMEQFF
.	15	TRBJ2-1	TRBV7-9	TRBD2	TGTGCCAGCAGCGCACCGGGACTAGGGAACAATGAGCAGTTCTTC	CASSAPGLGNNEQFF
.	15	TRBJ1-4	TRBV7-9	.	TGTGCCAGCAGCTTAGATGGAGGATTGAATGAAAAACTGTTTTTT	CASSLDGGLNEKLFF
.	16	TRBJ1-2	TRBV30	TRBD1	TGTGCCTGGAGTGTACGGACGGGACAGAAAAACTATGGCTACACCTTC	CAWSVRTGQKNYGYTF
.	18	TRBJ1-2	TRBV4-1	.	TGCGCCAGCAGCCAAGATTCGGGGCGGACAGAAACTAACTATGGCTACACCTTC	CASSQDSGRTETNYGYTF
once	13	TRBJ2-3	TRBV11-2	TRBD1	TGTGCCAGCAGCTTGACAGGGCCAGATACGCAGTATTTT	CASSLTGPDTQYF
.	17	TRBJ1-5	TRBV6-1	.	TGTGCCAGCAGTGTGGTAAGGAGGTTTAATAGCAATCAGCCCCAGCATTTT	CASSVVRRFNSNQPQHF
.	14	TRBJ1-5	TRBV6-4	.	TGTGCCAGCAGTGACTCAGTAACTAGGCAGCCCCAGCATTTT	CASSDSVTRQPQHF
.	14	TRBJ2-7	TRBV7-6	TRBD1	TGTGCCAGCAGCCTCGGGACAGGGGTCTACGAGCAGTACTTC	CASSLGTGVYEQYF
.	13	TRBJ1-1	TRBV5-1	TRBD1	TGCGCCAGCAGCCCCCGGACAGGGGATGAAGCTTTCTTT	CASSPRTGDEAFF
.	16	TRBJ2-7	TRBV19	TRBD2	TGTGCCAGTAGTAACTGGCTAGCGGGGGGTACCTACGAGCAGTACTTC	CASSNWLAGGTYEQYF
.	17	TRBJ2-3	TRBV18	.	TGTGCCAGCTCACCACAGGTCCAAGTCGCGGGCACAGATACGCAGTATTTT	CASSPQVQVAGTDTQYF
few	12	TRBJ1-2	TRBV15	.	TGTGCCACCAGCCTGGCGGGATGGGGCTACACCTTC	CATSLAGWGYTF
.	13	TRBJ1-2	TRBV7-9	TRBD1	TGTGCCAGCAGCTCGGGGGACAGGGCGGGCTACACCTTC	CASSSGDRAGYTF
.	16	TRBJ1-1	TRBV7-2	TRBD1	TGTGCCAGCAGCTCCCTACAGGGGATGTGGAACACTGAAGCTTTCTTT	CASSSLQGMWNTEAFF
.	18	TRBJ2-6	TRBV7-3	TRBD1	TGTGCCAGCAGCGCGGGACAGGGTGGGGGCTCTGGGGCCAACGTCCTGACTTTC	CASSAGQGGGSGANVLTF
.	12	TRBJ2-5	TRBV30	.	TGTGCCTGGAGTACGGGGGTAGAGACCCAGTACTTC	CAWSTGVETQYF
.	13	TRBJ2-1	TRBV18	.	TGTGCCAGCTCACCAACGACAGACAATGAGCAGTTCTTC	CASSPTTDNEQFF
.	16	TRBJ2-2	TRBV11-3	.	TGTGCCAGCAGTCTGGAGATGACAGCGAACACCGGGGAGCTGTTTTTT	CASSLEMTANTGELFF
once	16	TRBJ2-1	TRBV5-1	TRBD2	TGCGCCAGCAGCTTGGGGGGGACTAGCGGGAGGGATGAGCAGTTCTTC	CASSLGGTSGRDEQFF
.	15	TRBJ1-2	TRBV14	TRBD1	TGTGCCAGCAGCCAAGATCGCAGGGGGTATTATGGCTACACCTTC	CASSQDRRGYYGYTF
.	13	TRBJ1-2	TRBV5-4	.	TGTGCCAGCAGCTTGGATCCCACAGGGGGCTACACCTTC	CASSLDPTGGYTF